The 5 T cell receptor beta chains given below trace back to one sample, sequenced in a study of T cell changes during pregnancy in multiple sclerosis. Libraries were prepared by immunoSEQ multiplex PCR; TCRdb keeps only in-frame clonotypes and omits some of them. The sample yields about 11,000 clones, 85% to 95% seen once. The source was CD4+ T cells from peripheral blood mononuclear cells, collected before pregnancy. These receptors originate from a female donor with multiple sclerosis, enrolled in a pregnancy study.

The rearrangement joins TRBV19 to TRBJ2-3, with TRBD1 identical over 7 bases. Losses at the gene ends were 3 bases for V and 3 bases for J; bases not matched to a gene: 12. CDR1 is LNHDA and CDR2 is SQIVND in the germline V gene (reference sequence). The CDR3 contains 17 residues. CDR3 DNA: TGTGCCAGTAGTATGTCAGGAACAGGGGTTGTGACAGATACGCAGTATTTT. Its protein is CASSMSGTGVVTDTQYF.

This sequence joins TRBV11-2 and TRBJ2-1; 9 bases map to TRBD2. V dropped 1 base and J dropped 2; count of bases not matched to a gene: 6. From germline, CDR1 is SGHAT and CDR2 FQNNGV. The CDR3 covers 17 residues. This chain's CDR3 is CASSLVSGGPAYNEQFF. CDR3 DNA: TGTGCCAGCAGCTTAGTTAGCGGGGGTCCTGCCTACAATGAGCAGTTCTTC. Combining the CDR3 with reference TRBV11-2 and TRBJ2-1 gives the whole variable domain EAGVAQSPRYKIIEKRQSVAFWCNPISGHATLYWYQQILGQGPKLLIQFQNNGVVDDSQLPKDRFSAERLKGVDSTLKIQPAKLEDSAVYLCASSLVSGGPAYNEQFFGPGTRLTVL.

The chain links TRBV5-1 to TRBJ2-7; TRBD1 might be the D (6 bases). The V gene's germline CDR1 is SGHRS and CDR2 YFSETQ. The CDR3 loop spans 13 amino acids. The V end was cut by 3 bases, the J end by 5 bases, with 12 bases between. The CDR3 nucleotides are TGCGCCAGCAGCTGGACCCCAGGGGACGAGCAGTACTTC. It specifies CASSWTPGDEQYF.

This chain joins TRBV6-6 and TRBJ1-1; D is unclear. The CDR3 is 15 residues long. V was clipped by 6 bases and J by 3 bases, with 17 bases between them. CDR1 and CDR2 from the germline V gene are MNHNY and SVGAGI (reference sequence). The CDR3 region has the DNA TGTGCCAGCAGGTACGAGGGAGGGTTGGACACTGAAGCTTTCTTT. Translation gives CASRYEGGLDTEAFF.

The chain recombines TRBV29-1 with TRBJ2-3; 9 nucleotides line up with TRBD2. Germline V CDR1 and CDR2: SQVTM, ANQGSEA. J lost 0 bases, V lost 6 bases, and 10 bases had no gene match. CDR3 length: 16 amino acids. The CDR3 is CSVRTTSGRSTDTQYF. As DNA, the CDR3 is TGCAGCGTGCGAACCACTAGCGGGCGTAGCACAGATACGCAGTATTTT.